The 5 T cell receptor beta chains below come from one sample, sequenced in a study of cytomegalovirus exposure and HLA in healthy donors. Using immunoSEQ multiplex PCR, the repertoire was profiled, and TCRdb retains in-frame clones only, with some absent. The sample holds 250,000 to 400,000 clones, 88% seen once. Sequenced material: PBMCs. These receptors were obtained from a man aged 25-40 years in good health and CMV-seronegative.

CDR3 in DNA: TGCGCCAGCAGCTTCCGGACAGCAAACACTGAAGCTTTCTTT. Translating it yields CASSFRTANTEAFF. V gene TRBV5-1 combines with J gene TRBJ1-1; the D gene is possibly TRBD1 (6 bases). Trimming shortened V by 2 bases and J by 2 bases, and 10 bases separated the two germline ends. The CDR3 consists of 14 residues. Germline CDR1 and CDR2: SGHRS and YFSETQ. The full variable domain, its missing parts supplied by reference TRBV5-1 and TRBJ1-1, is KAGVTQTPRYLIKTRGQQVTLSCSPISGHRSVSWYQQTPGQGLQFLFEYFSETQRNKGNFPGRFSGRQFSNSRSEMNVSTLELGDSALYLCASSFRTANTEAFFGQGTRLTVV.

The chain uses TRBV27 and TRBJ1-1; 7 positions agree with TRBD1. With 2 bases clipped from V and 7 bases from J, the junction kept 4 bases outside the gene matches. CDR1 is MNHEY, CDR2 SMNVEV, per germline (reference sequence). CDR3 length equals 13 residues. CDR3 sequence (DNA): TGTGCCAGCAGTTTAAGGACAGGTCTTGAAGCTTTCTTT. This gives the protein CASSLRTGLEAFF.

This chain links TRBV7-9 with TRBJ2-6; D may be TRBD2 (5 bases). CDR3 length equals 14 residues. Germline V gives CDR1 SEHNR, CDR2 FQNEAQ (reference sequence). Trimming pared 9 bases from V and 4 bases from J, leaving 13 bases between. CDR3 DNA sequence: TGTGCCAGGATGGAGGTGTCCGGGGCCAACGTCCTGACTTTC. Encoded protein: CARMEVSGANVLTF.

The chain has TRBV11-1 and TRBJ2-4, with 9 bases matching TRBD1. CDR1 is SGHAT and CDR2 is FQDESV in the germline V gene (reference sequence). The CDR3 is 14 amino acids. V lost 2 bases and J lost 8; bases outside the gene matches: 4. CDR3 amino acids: CASSLSDRGDIQYF. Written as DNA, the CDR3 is TGTGCCAGCAGCTTATCCGACAGGGGGGACATTCAGTACTTC.

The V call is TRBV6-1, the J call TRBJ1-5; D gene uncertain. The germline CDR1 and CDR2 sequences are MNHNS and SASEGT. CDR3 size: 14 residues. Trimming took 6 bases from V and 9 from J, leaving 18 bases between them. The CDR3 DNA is TGTGCCAGCAGGGAACCGGGGTTCGATCGGCCCCAGCATTTT. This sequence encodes CASREPGFDRPQHF.